Following are 18 T cell receptor beta chains from one sample sequenced in a study of regulatory T cells in long-lasting Graves disease. Time point meaning: persistent/refractory GD, antithyroid drugs over 5 years with positive TRAb. PBMC RNA was the source of the TCR library. Investigators prepared the TCR beta libraries by applying iRepertoire HTBI primers and Arm-PCR of CDR3 regions. MiXCR was run by TCRdb on the multiplex PCR reads, yielding one entry per CDR3 protein. The profile shows a few hundred thousand distinct CDR3 sequences, about a quarter of them singletons. The material sequenced was peripheral blood mononuclear cells (PBMCs), taken when the disease was refractory, from a patient treated with antithyroid drugs. The receptors derive from a female donor with Graves disease.

This clonotype was picked up a small number of times. The gene calls are TRBV6-1 and TRBJ2-7, with D tentatively TRBD1 (5 bases). Germline values: CDR1 MNHNS, CDR2 SASEGT. The CDR3 length is 13 residues. Trimming cost V 6 bases and J 4 bases, with 13 bases left between them. CDR3 amino acids: CASSGRDEYEQYF. Here the CDR3 DNA reads TGTGCCAGCAGCGGCAGGGATGAATACGAGCAGTACTTC.

There are a few counts of this clonotype. CDR3: CASSPVGVQPQHF. CDR3 DNA: TGTGCCAGCAGCCCCGTTGGAGTGCAGCCCCAGCATTTT. The chain combines TRBV2 with TRBJ1-5; D remains ambiguous. Germline V gene sequence: CDR1 SNHLY, CDR2 FYNNEI. This CDR3 has 13 amino acids. With 6 bases removed from V and 7 bases from J, the gap between germline ends came to 13 bases. The full variable domain, rest sourced from reference TRBV2 and TRBJ1-5, is EPEVTQTPSHQVTQMGQEVILRCVPISNHLYFYWYRQILGQKVEFLVSFYNNEISEKSEIFDDQFSVERPDGSNFTLKIRSTKLEDSAMYFCASSPVGVQPQHFGDGTRLSIL.

This clonotype was counted at least ten times. The chain links TRBV28 to TRBJ1-1; D gene ambiguous. The V and J ends lost 4 bases and 1 base respectively, with 22 bases between them. The V gene's germline CDR1 is MDHEN and CDR2 SYDVKM. The CDR3 spans 18 residues. In DNA form, the CDR3 reads TGTGCCAGCAGTTCCCCCTCCACCCAGCTTTTCGGGAACACTGAAGCTTTCTTT. Translated, it gives CASSSPSTQLFGNTEAFF.

This rearrangement joins TRBV19 to TRBJ2-4; D may be TRBD1 or TRBD2 (6 bases each). The CDR3 has 11 residues. V lost 6 bases, J lost 14 bases, and 14 bases lay in between. Germline V gene sequence: CDR1 LNHDA, CDR2 SQIVND (reference sequence). The CDR3 region is CASRAGGPEYF. CDR3 coding DNA: TGTGCCAGTAGAGCTGGGGGGCCTGAGTACTTC.

This clonotype showed up just once. The chain uses TRBV19 and TRBJ2-1, with 10 positions matching TRBD2. V shed 6 bases and J 8 bases; nucleotides not matched to a gene: 10. The length of the CDR3 is 15 residues. The germline CDR1 and CDR2 sequences are LNHDA and SQIVND (reference sequence). The DNA of the CDR3 is TGTGCCAGTAGCTTGAGCGGGAGGGCCGAGGATGAGCAGTTCTTC. This sequence encodes CASSLSGRAEDEQFF.

This chain uses TRBV11-2 with TRBJ2-7; weak D call: TRBD2 (5 bases). The CDR3 consists of 13 residues. Germline V gene data show CDR1 as SGHAT and CDR2 as FQNNGV. The V gene lost 1 base and the J gene lost 7 bases, with 11 bases spanning the gap. CDR3 sequence: CASSLGRTVEQYF. The CDR3 DNA follows: TGTGCCAGCAGCTTAGGGAGGACGGTGGAGCAGTACTTC.

Only a few counts were recorded for this clonotype. The chain employs TRBV6-1 and TRBJ1-2; TRBD1 is a possible D gene (6 bases). The CDR3 sequence is 14 residues long. The V gene lost 9 bases and the J gene lost 7 bases, with 21 bases spanning the gap. The germline gives CDR1 MNHNS, CDR2 SASEGT. CDR3 region: CASLPNRVSSGYTF. The CDR3 DNA is TGTGCCAGTCTACCCAACAGGGTATCGTCTGGCTACACCTTC.

The rearrangement uses TRBV7-2 and TRBJ1-1; D not resolved. Germline assignment: CDR1 SGHTA and CDR2 FQGNSA. Trimming took off 4 bases at V and 8 bases at J, with 8 bases between the two ends. The CDR3 consists of 11 residues. This CDR3 is CASSSSVEAFF. CDR3 sequence (DNA): TGTGCCAGCAGCTCCAGTGTGGAAGCTTTCTTT.

To note about this clonotype: Given a far larger clone just one base away, this is likely a sequencing read error. The chain uses TRBV7-2 and TRBJ1-2, with 12 bases that match TRBD1. J was trimmed by 6 bases and V by 8 bases; bases with no gene match: 10. CDR3 length equals 15 residues. Per the germline V gene, CDR1 is SGHTA and CDR2 is FQGNSA. Here the CDR3 reads CASGPGTGGSDGYTF. Written as DNA, the CDR3 is TGTGCCAGCGGCCCCGGGACAGGGGGCTCGGATGGCTACACCTTC.

This clonotype appeared a few times. The CDR3: CASSLVGGIDEQYF. The CDR3 coding sequence is TGCGCCAGCAGCTTGGTGGGGGGGATCGACGAGCAGTACTTC. The chain has TRBV5-1 and TRBJ2-7; 7 positions agree with TRBD2. This CDR3 spans 14 amino acids. Losses at the gene ends were 0 bases for V and 5 bases for J; bases not matched to a gene: 5. Germline V gene data show CDR1 as SGHRS and CDR2 as YFSETQ.

Many counts were recorded for this clonotype. The chain is built from TRBV15 and TRBJ1-1, with D unresolved. The CDR3 has 12 residues. The V and J ends lost 0 bases and 7 bases respectively, with 6 bases between them. The germline V gene encodes CDR1 LNHNV and CDR2 YYDKDF (reference sequence). The CDR3 DNA follows: TGTGCCACCAGCAGAGATCGCGGTGAAGCTTTCTTT. This translates into CATSRDRGEAFF. Full variable domain (rest looked up from reference TRBV15 and TRBJ1-1): DAMVIQNPRYQVTQFGKPVTLSCSQTLNHNVMYWYQQKSSQAPKLLFHYYDKDFNNEADTPDNFQSRRPNTSFCFLDIRSPGLGDTAMYLCATSRDRGEAFFGQGTRLTVV.

This clonotype was seen ten or more times. The chain joins TRBV6-5 to TRBJ2-5; D could derive from TRBD1 or TRBD2 (6 bases each). The germline CDR1 and CDR2 sequences are MNHEY and SVGAGI. This CDR3 is 17 amino acids long. V was trimmed by 0 bases and J by 5 bases, leaving 19 bases between them. The CDR3 loop is CASSYSSLGGRGETQYF. As DNA, the CDR3 is TGTGCCAGCAGTTACTCCTCCTTAGGGGGGCGCGGGGAGACCCAGTACTTC.

This clonotype has ten or more counts. This rearrangement joins TRBV28 to TRBJ2-2; D is possibly TRBD1 (5 bases). Looked up from germline, CDR1 is MDHEN and CDR2 is SYDVKM. V was cut by 2 bases and J by 1 base, with 11 bases left in between. This CDR3 contains 16 residues. CDR3 residues: CASSLPAGMNTGELFF. The CDR3 nucleotides read TGTGCCAGCAGTTTACCGGCAGGGATGAACACCGGGGAGCTGTTTTTT.

The CDR3 DNA follows: TGTGCCAGCAGCTTGGGACAGCTTAGCAATCAGCCCCAGCATTTT. Protein sequence: CASSLGQLSNQPQHF. This chain connects TRBV5-6 to TRBJ1-5, with D possibly matching TRBD1 (5 bases). Germline loops: CDR1 SGHDT, CDR2 YYEEEE. Trimming removed 0 bases from V and 0 bases from J, with 7 bases in between. The CDR3 consists of 15 residues.

This clonotype was seen at least ten times. The chain is built from TRBV9 and TRBJ2-5, with 7 positions matching TRBD2. With 0 bases clipped from V and 4 bases from J, the junction kept 6 bases outside the gene matches. The V gene's germline CDR1 is SGDLS and CDR2 YYNGEE. The CDR3 is made up of 15 amino acids. The CDR3: CASSVDGGSGETQYF. For the CDR3, the DNA is TGTGCCAGCAGCGTAGATGGCGGGAGCGGAGAGACCCAGTACTTC.

Concerning this clonotype itself: A read error is possible here, since a much larger clone lies one base away. The chain recombines TRBV27 with TRBJ2-5; 7 bases agree with TRBD1. This CDR3 contains 15 residues. The germline V gene has CDR1 MNHEY and CDR2 SMNVEV (reference sequence). Trimming cost V 8 bases and J 5 bases; bases outside gene matches: 14. The CDR3 DNA sequence: TGTGCCAGCGCTACGGACAAGGGGGCTCGGGAGACCCAGTACTTC. The encoded protein is CASATDKGARETQYF.

This clonotype came up a few times. V gene TRBV20-1 combines with J gene TRBJ2-1; TRBD2 matches 9 bases. The CDR3 covers 15 residues. CDR1 is DFQATT and CDR2 is SNEGSKA in the germline V gene (reference sequence). The junction had 6 bases not matched to a gene; V was cut back by 0 bases and J by 6 bases. CDR3 DNA: TGCAGTGCTAGAGATCTGACTAGCGGAGTCAATGAGCAGTTCTTC. This codes for CSARDLTSGVNEQFF.

This clonotype was counted between two and nine times. The V gene is TRBV20-1, the J gene TRBJ2-4; tentatively, D is TRBD2 (6 bases). Germline V gives CDR1 DFQATT, CDR2 SNEGSKA (reference sequence). This CDR3 region has 15 residues. With 3 bases removed from V and 1 base from J, the gap between germline ends came to 13 bases. The CDR3, as DNA: TGCAGTGCTAGGCGGGATCCTCTGGCCAAAAACATTCAGTACTTC. As protein: CSARRDPLAKNIQYF.